One and the same sample provided the 16 T cell receptor beta chains below, sequenced in a study of cytomegalovirus exposure and HLA in healthy donors. Use of 60 Vbeta and 13 Jbeta primers characterized the PCR. Sequenced by immunoSEQ multiplex PCR; TCRdb stores in-frame clones only, minus some. The table records about 140,000 clones, about 80% of them present only once. Sequencing input: PBMCs. The receptors were sampled from an older woman in good health and CMV-seropositive.

The rearrangement joins TRBV6-6 to TRBJ2-1; 8 bases are shared with TRBD1. From germline, CDR1 is MNHNY and CDR2 SVGAGI (reference sequence). The length of the CDR3 is 15 residues. V shed 0 bases and J 7 bases; nucleotides not matched to a gene: 5. CDR3 DNA sequence: TGTGCCAGCAGTTACTCTGGACAGGGTGGGAATGAGCAGTTCTTC. Translated: CASSYSGQGGNEQFF.

The chain employs TRBV19 and TRBJ2-1, with 7 positions matching TRBD2. The CDR3 spans 15 residues. Per the germline V gene, CDR1 is LNHDA and CDR2 is SQIVND (reference sequence). After removal of 4 bases from V and 2 bases from J, the junction contained 5 bases not matched to a gene. CDR3 bases: TGTGCCAGTAGTAGGGAGCGGGAAACCTACAATGAGCAGTTCTTC. The encoded protein is CASSRERETYNEQFF.

The J gene is TRBJ2-7, the V gene TRBV13; possible D gene TRBD1, 5 bases. The germline V and J ends were trimmed by 5 bases and 2 bases, with 19 bases remaining between them. The germline V gene encodes CDR1 PRHDT and CDR2 FYEKMQ (reference sequence). The CDR3 extends over 16 amino acids. CDR3 protein: CASSLRAGQGAYEQYF. The CDR3 DNA sequence: TGTGCCAGCAGCCTTAGAGCAGGCCAAGGGGCCTACGAGCAGTACTTC.

In this sample, this clone turned up once. This sequence joins TRBV7-9 and TRBJ2-7; 8 nucleotides agree with TRBD2. This CDR3 region has 15 residues. Germline-derived CDR1 and CDR2 are SEHNR and FQNEAQ (reference sequence). The V gene end was trimmed by 4 bases and the J gene end by 1 base; junction bases not matched to a gene: 6. The DNA of the CDR3 is TGTGCCAGCAGCTCATCGAGCGGGAGTTCCTACGAGCAGTACTTC. Translation: CASSSSSGSSYEQYF.

The chain combines TRBV28 with TRBJ1-4; a possible D gene is TRBD1 (5 bases). The CDR3 runs to 13 residues. The V and J ends lost 6 bases and 7 bases respectively, with 12 bases between them. Per the germline V gene, CDR1 is MDHEN and CDR2 is SYDVKM. The DNA of the CDR3 is TGTGCCAGCAGGTCAGGGTTCGGTGAAAAACTGTTTTTT. Its translation: CASRSGFGEKLFF.

The rearrangement uses TRBV5-4 and TRBJ1-1; D is unclear. V was clipped by 7 bases and J by 4 bases, with 14 bases between them. Germline CDR1 and CDR2: SGHNT and YYREEE (reference sequence). The CDR3 has 13 residues. CDR3 protein: CASQPRVGTEAFF. The CDR3 region has the DNA TGTGCCAGCCAACCCCGGGTCGGCACTGAAGCTTTCTTT.

The chain employs TRBV9 and TRBJ2-7; 9 bases are a match to TRBD2. The junction had 5 bases not matched to a gene; V was cut back by 2 bases and J by 2 bases. There are 15 residues in the CDR3. CDR1 is SGDLS and CDR2 is YYNGEE in the germline V gene. CDR3 nucleotide sequence: TGTGCCAGCAGCGTGGGTAGCGGGAGTACCTACGAGCAGTACTTC. Its translation is CASSVGSGSTYEQYF.

The V and J genes are TRBV5-1 and TRBJ2-7, with D perhaps TRBD1 (5 bases). Germline assignment: CDR1 SGHRS and CDR2 YFSETQ. V was cut by 4 bases and J by 6 bases, with 20 bases left in between. The CDR3 is 15 residues long. The CDR3 DNA reads TGCGCCAGCAGCCAGGACAATGCTGGGGAAGGCGAGCAGTACTTC. This codes for CASSQDNAGEGEQYF.

This clone was seen a few times. The chain has TRBV27 and TRBJ2-3; 7 nucleotides agree with TRBD2. Losses at the gene ends were 2 bases for V and 3 bases for J; bases not matched to a gene: 8. In germline, CDR1 is MNHEY, CDR2 SMNVEV (reference sequence). There are 16 residues in the CDR3. The CDR3 DNA is TGTGCCAGCAGTTTAGGAGCGGGACCCCCTACAGATACGCAGTATTTT. It is translated as CASSLGAGPPTDTQYF.

The chain carries TRBV5-6 and TRBJ2-1, with D possibly TRBD2 on 5 matching bases. This CDR3 comprises 16 residues. The germline CDR1 and CDR2 sequences are SGHDT and YYEEEE. Trimming removed 0 bases at V and 2 bases at J, with 12 bases between. The CDR3 DNA follows: TGTGCCAGCAGCTTGGGGTCTGCGGGCGCCTACAATGAGCAGTTCTTC. Protein sequence: CASSLGSAGAYNEQFF.

The chain links TRBV5-8 to TRBJ2-7; D remains unclear. V dropped 1 base and J dropped 4 bases, with 9 bases sitting between them. Germline CDR1 SGHTS, CDR2 YDEGEE. CDR3 length equals 13 residues. The CDR3 spells CASSLLVEYEQYF. In DNA, the CDR3 is TGTGCCAGCAGCTTGCTGGTAGAGTACGAGCAGTACTTC.

The J gene is TRBJ2-1, the V gene TRBV7-3, with 8 bases fitting TRBD2. Trimming cost V 6 bases and J 2 bases; bases outside gene matches: 6. CDR3 length: 15 residues. Germline CDR1 and CDR2: SGHTA and FQGTGA. The CDR3 coding sequence is TGTGCCAGCAGGTCAAGCGGGAGCCCCTACAATGAGCAGTTCTTC. This codes for CASRSSGSPYNEQFF.

This chain links TRBV19 with TRBJ2-2; no definite D call. The CDR3 totals 11 residues. Per germline, CDR1 LNHDA and CDR2 SQIVND (reference sequence). V lost 7 bases and J lost 7, with 7 bases in between. The CDR3 loop reads CASTFFGELFF. CDR3 sequence (DNA): TGTGCCAGTACTTTTTTCGGGGAGCTGTTTTTT.

The CDR3 DNA reads as TGTGCCAGCAGTTTAGGAGCGACCGGCTACGAGCAGTACTTC. It is translated as CASSLGATGYEQYF. The gene calls are TRBV27 and TRBJ2-5; D gene uncertain. The J call may be wrong; the DNA end is better matched by TRBJ2-7. The CDR3 contains 14 residues. Germline V gene data show CDR1 as MNHEY and CDR2 as SMNVEV (reference sequence).

This rearrangement joins TRBV5-6 to TRBJ2-3; D might be TRBD2 (5 bases). CDR3 length equals 14 residues. CDR1 and CDR2 (germline): SGHDT, YYEEEE. The V end was cut by 4 bases, the J end by 3 bases, with 12 bases between. The CDR3 sequence is CASSRASTTDTQYF. The CDR3, as DNA: TGTGCCAGCAGCCGGGCTAGCACGACAGATACGCAGTATTTT. The whole variable domain, filled in from reference TRBV5-6 and TRBJ2-3, reads DAGVTQSPTHLIKTRGQQVTLRCSPKSGHDTVSWYQQALGQGPQFIFQYYEEEERQRGNFPDRFSGHQFPNYSSELNVNALLLGDSALYLCASSRASTTDTQYFGPGTRLTVL.

This rearrangement joins TRBV28 to TRBJ1-5; D is uncertain. This CDR3 has 16 amino acids. Germline CDR1 reads MDHEN; CDR2 reads SYDVKM. Trimming removed 2 bases at V and 5 bases at J, with 16 bases between. The CDR3 here is CASSLMGDGTDQPQHF. The CDR3 bases are TGTGCCAGCAGTTTAATGGGCGATGGAACAGATCAGCCCCAGCATTTT.